This TCR beta chain was obtained from a study of cytomegalovirus exposure and HLA in healthy donors. Overall study findings and caveats: Reportedly, TCR beta sequences accurately predicted HLA-A and HLA-B alleles in most subjects. Earlier analysis found most TCR beta V segments productive about 87% or about 30% of the time.

The primer mix had 60 Vbeta and 13 Jbeta primers. As originally analysed: In a later analysis, of 84 million or so unique beta chains, about 11 million appeared in at least two donors. TCRdb keeps only in-frame clones here, not all; method: immunoSEQ multiplex PCR. V, J and clone size reflect that table, while D and trimming were determined from the DNA. The repertoire holds some 190,000 clones, over 60% seen once, with approximately 2.1% in the top ten. This clone was recorded once. Its antigen is not identified. V gave up 0 bases and J gave up 3 bases, with 12 bases separating them. Germline CDR1 KGHSH, CDR2 LQKENI. The length of the CDR3 is 15 residues.

V and J are TRBV18 and TRBJ2-7; possible D gene TRBD1, 6 bases. Sequences were obtained from PBMCs. This TCR derives from a woman aged 30 to 39 in good health and CMV-seropositive. The CDR3 is CASSPPSVRGYEQYF. CDR3 sequence (DNA): TGTGCCAGCTCACCACCCTCAGTCAGGGGCTACGAGCAGTACTTC.